This TCR beta chain was captured in a study of regulatory T cells in long-lasting Graves disease. Researchers made TCR beta libraries by using iRepertoire HTBI primers and running Arm-PCR on CDR3 regions. A single record per CDR3 protein comes from TCRdb applying MiXCR to the multiplex PCR reads. The table shows 600,000 to 650,000 distinct CDR3 sequences, with 15% to 20% occurring only once. This CDR3 is built from 13 residues. Germline values: CDR1 LGHDT, CDR2 YNNKEL (reference sequence). The V end was cut by 1 base, the J end by 5 bases, with 9 bases between. This clonotype was detected ten times or more. As yet, its antigen is unknown. Time point reported: newly diagnosed GD, antithyroid drugs for less than 3 months. PBMC RNA was the source of the TCR library. The study's findings and limits: Whereas about 870 public clonotypes were shared by new patients, persistent patients shared more, at roughly 3,000.

The sample was also reused in another study, on T cells in Graves' hyperthyroidism and ophthalmopathy.

J is TRBJ2-7 and V is TRBV3-1, with D perhaps matching TRBD2 (5 bases). This clonotype was obtained from a woman in her twenties or thirties with Graves disease. This sample comprised peripheral blood mononuclear cells (PBMCs), obtained at new diagnosis, from a patient treated with antithyroid drugs. This CDR3 reads CASSQVPGNEQYF. The CDR3 DNA reads as TGTGCCAGCAGCCAAGTCCCCGGGAACGAGCAGTACTTC.